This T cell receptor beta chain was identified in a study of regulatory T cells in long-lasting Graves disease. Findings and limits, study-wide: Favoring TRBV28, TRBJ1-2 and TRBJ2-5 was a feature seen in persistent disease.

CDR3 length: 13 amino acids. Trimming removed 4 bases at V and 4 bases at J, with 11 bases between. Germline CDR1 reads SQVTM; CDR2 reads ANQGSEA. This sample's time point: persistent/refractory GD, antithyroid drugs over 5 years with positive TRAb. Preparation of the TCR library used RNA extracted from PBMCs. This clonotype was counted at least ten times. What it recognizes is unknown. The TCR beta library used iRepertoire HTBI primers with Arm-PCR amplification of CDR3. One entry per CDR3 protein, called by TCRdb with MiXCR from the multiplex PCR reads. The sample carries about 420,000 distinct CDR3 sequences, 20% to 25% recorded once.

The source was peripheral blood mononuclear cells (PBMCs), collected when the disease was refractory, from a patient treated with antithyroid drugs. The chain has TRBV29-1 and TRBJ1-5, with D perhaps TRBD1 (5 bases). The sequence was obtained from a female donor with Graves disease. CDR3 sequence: CSVGAGLNQPQHF. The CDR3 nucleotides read TGCAGCGTTGGTGCAGGGCTTAATCAGCCCCAGCATTTT. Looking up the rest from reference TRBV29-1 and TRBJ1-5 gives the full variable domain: SAVISQKPSRDICQRGTSLTIQCQVDSQVTMMFWYRQQPGQSLTLIATANQGSEATYESGFVIDKFPISRPNLTFSTLTVSNMSPEDSSIYLCSVGAGLNQPQHFGDGTRLSIL.